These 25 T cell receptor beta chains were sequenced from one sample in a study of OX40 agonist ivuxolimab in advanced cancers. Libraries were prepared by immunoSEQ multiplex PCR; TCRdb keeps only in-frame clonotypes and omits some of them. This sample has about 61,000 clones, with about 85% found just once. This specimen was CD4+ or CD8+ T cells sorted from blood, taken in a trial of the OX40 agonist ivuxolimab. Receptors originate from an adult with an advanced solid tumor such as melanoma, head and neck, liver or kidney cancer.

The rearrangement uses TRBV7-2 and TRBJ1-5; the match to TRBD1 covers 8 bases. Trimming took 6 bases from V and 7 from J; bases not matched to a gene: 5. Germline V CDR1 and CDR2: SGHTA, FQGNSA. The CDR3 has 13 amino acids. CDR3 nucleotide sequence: TGTGCCAGCAGTCAAGACAGGGGCCAGCCCCAGCATTTT. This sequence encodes CASSQDRGQPQHF.

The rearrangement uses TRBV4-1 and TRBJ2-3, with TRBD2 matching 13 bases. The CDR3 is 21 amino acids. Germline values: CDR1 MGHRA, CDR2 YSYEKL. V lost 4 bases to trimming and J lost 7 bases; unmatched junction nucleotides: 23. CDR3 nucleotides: TGCGCCAGCAGCCGAGAGGAAGGGACAGTCGGGACTAGCGGGGCTCGGAATACGCAGTATTTT. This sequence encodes CASSREEGTVGTSGARNTQYF.

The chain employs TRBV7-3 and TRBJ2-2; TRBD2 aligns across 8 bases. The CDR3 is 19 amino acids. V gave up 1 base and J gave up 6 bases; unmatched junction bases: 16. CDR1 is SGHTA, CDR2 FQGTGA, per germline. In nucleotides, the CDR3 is TGTGCCAGCAGCTTAAGTTCTGGGCGGGGGGCCTCCCGGCCCGGGGAGCTGTTTTTT. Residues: CASSLSSGRGASRPGELFF.

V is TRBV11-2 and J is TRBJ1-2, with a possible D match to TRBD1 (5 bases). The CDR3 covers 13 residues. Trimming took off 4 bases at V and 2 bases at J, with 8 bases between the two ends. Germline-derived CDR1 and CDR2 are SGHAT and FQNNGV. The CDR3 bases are TGTGCCAGCAGCTCCGACAGAAACTATGGCTACACCTTC. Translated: CASSSDRNYGYTF.

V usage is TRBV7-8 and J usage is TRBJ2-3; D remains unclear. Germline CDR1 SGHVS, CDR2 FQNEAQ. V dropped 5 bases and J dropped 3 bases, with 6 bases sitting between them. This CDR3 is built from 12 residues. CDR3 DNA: TGTGCCAGCAGCCCTTTTACAGATACGCAGTATTTT. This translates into CASSPFTDTQYF. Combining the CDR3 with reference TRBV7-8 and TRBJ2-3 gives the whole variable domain GAGVSQSPRYKVAKRGQDVALRCDPISGHVSLFWYQQALGQGPEFLTYFQNEAQLDKSGLPSDRFFAERPEGSVSTLKIQRTQQEDSAVYLCASSPFTDTQYFGPGTRLTVL.

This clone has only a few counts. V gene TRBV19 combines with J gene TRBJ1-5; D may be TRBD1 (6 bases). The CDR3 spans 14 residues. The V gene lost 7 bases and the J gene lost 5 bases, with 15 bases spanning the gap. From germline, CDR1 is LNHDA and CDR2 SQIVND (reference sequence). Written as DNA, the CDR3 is TGTGCCAGTAACCACAGGGTTAGAGATCAGCCCCAGCATTTT. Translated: CASNHRVRDQPQHF.

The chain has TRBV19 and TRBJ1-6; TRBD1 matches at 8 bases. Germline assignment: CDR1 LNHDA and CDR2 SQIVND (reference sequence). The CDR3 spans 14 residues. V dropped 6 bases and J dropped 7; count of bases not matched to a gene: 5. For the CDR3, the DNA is TGTGCCAGTAGGACAGGGGAAGGCAATTCACCCCTCCACTTT. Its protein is CASRTGEGNSPLHF.

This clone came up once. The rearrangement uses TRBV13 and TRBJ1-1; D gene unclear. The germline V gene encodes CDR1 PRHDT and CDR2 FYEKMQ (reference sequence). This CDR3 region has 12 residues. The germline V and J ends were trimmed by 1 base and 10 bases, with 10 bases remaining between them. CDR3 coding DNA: TGTGCCAGCAGCTTAGTATCGGTGGGAGCTTTCTTT. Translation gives CASSLVSVGAFF.

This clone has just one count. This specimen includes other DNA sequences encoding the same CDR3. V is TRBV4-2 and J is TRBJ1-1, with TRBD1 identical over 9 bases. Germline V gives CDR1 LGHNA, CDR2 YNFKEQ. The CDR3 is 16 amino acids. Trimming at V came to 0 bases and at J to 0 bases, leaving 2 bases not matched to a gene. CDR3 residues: CASSQEGTGLNTEAFF. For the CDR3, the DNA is TGTGCCAGCAGCCAAGAGGGGACAGGGTTGAACACTGAAGCTTTCTTT.

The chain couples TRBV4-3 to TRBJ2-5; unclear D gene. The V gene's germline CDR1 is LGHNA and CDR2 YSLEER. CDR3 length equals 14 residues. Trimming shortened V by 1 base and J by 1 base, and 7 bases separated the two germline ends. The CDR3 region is CASSQGVVQETQYF. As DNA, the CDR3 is TGCGCCAGCAGCCAAGGGGTGGTCCAAGAGACCCAGTACTTC.

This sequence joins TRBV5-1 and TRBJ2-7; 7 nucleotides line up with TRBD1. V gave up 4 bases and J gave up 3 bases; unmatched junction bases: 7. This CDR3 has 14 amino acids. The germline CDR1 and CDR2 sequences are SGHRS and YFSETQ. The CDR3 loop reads CASSATGVVYEQYF. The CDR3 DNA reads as TGCGCCAGCAGCGCTACAGGGGTAGTCTACGAGCAGTACTTC.

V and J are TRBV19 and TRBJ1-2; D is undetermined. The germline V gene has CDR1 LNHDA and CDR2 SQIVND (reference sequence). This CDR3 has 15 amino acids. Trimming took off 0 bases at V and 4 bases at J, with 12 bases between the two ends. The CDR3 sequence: CASSIDTSGIYGYTF. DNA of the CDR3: TGTGCCAGTAGTATAGATACCTCCGGCATCTATGGCTACACCTTC.

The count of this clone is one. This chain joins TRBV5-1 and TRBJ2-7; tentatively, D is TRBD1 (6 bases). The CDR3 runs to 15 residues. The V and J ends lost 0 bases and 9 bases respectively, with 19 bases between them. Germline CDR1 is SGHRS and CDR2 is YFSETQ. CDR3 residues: CASSLDAAGTRGQYF. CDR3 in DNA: TGCGCCAGCAGCTTGGATGCCGCAGGGACCAGGGGGCAGTACTTC. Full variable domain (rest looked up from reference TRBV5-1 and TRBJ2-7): KAGVTQTPRYLIKTRGQQVTLSCSPISGHRSVSWYQQTPGQGLQFLFEYFSETQRNKGNFPGRFSGRQFSNSRSEMNVSTLELGDSALYLCASSLDAAGTRGQYFGPGTRLTVT.

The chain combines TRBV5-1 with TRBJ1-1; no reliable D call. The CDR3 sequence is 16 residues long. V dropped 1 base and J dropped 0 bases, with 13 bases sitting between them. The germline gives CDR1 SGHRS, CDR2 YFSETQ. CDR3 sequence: CASSLQVRVMNTEAFF. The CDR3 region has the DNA TGCGCCAGCAGCTTGCAGGTGAGGGTCATGAACACTGAAGCTTTCTTT.

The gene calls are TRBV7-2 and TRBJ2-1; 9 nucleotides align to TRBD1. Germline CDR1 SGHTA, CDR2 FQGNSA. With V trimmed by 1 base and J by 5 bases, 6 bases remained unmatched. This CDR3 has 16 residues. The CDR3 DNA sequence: TGTGCCAGCAGCTTAGGTGGGACAGGGACGAACAATGAGCAGTTCTTC. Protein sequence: CASSLGGTGTNNEQFF.

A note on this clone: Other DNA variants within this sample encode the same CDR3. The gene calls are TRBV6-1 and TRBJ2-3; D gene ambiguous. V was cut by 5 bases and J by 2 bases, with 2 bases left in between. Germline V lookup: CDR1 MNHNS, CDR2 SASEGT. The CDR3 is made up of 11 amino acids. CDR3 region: CASSNTDTQYF. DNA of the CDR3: TGTGCCAGCAGTAACACAGATACGCAGTATTTT.

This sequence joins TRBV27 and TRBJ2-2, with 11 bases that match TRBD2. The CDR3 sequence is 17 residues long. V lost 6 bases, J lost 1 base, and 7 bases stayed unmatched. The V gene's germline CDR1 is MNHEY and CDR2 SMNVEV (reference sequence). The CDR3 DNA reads TGTGCCAGCAGCCGCCCTAGCGGGGGGCTGAACACCGGGGAGCTGTTTTTT. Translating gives CASSRPSGGLNTGELFF.

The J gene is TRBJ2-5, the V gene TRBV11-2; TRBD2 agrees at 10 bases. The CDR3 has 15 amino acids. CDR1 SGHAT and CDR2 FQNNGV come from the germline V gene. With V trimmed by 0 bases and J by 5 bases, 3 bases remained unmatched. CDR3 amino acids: CASSLDLAGVETQYF. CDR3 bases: TGTGCCAGCAGCTTAGATCTAGCGGGGGTGGAGACCCAGTACTTC.

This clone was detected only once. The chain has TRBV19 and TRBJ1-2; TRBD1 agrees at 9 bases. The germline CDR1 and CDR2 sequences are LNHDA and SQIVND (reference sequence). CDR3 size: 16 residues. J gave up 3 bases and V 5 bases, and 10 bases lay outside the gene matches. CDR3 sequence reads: CASSPRTGEAYYGYTF. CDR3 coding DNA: TGTGCCAGTAGTCCCCGGACAGGGGAGGCATACTATGGCTACACCTTC.

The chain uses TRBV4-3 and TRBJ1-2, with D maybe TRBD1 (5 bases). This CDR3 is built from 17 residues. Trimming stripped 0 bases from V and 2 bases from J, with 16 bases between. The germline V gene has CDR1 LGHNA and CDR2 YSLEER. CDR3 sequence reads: CASSQEGSGRRNYGYTF. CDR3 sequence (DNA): TGCGCCAGCAGCCAAGAAGGATCGGGACGAAGGAACTATGGCTACACCTTC.

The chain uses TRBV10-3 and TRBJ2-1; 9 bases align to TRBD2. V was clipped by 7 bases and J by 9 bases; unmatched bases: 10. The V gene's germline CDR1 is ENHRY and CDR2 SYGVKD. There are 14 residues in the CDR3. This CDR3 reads CAITGTSPFAEQFF. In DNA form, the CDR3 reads TGTGCCATCACCGGGACTAGCCCGTTTGCTGAGCAGTTCTTC.

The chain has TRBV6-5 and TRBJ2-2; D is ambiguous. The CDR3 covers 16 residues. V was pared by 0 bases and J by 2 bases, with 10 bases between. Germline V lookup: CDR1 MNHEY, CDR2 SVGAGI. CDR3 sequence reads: CASSYSKLPNTGELFF. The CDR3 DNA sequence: TGTGCCAGCAGTTACTCGAAGCTACCTAACACCGGGGAGCTGTTTTTT.

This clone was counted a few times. The CDR3 bases are TGCGCCAGCAGCTTGAACTTCGGGACAGGGGGCACTGGGGCCAACGTCCTGACTTTC. It codes for CASSLNFGTGGTGANVLTF. The V gene is TRBV5-1, the J gene TRBJ2-6; 12 positions agree with TRBD1. Losses at the gene ends were 1 base for V and 2 bases for J; bases not matched to a gene: 7. This CDR3 has 19 residues. The germline V gene has CDR1 SGHRS and CDR2 YFSETQ. The full variable domain, rest sourced from reference TRBV5-1 and TRBJ2-6, is KAGVTQTPRYLIKTRGQQVTLSCSPISGHRSVSWYQQTPGQGLQFLFEYFSETQRNKGNFPGRFSGRQFSNSRSEMNVSTLELGDSALYLCASSLNFGTGGTGANVLTFGAGSRLTVL.

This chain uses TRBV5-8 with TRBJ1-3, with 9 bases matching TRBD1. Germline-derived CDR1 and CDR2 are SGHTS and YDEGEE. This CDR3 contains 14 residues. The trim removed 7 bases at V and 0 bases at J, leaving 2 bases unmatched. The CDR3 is CASGQGSSGNTIYF. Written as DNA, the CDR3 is TGTGCCAGCGGACAGGGGAGCTCTGGAAACACCATATATTTT.

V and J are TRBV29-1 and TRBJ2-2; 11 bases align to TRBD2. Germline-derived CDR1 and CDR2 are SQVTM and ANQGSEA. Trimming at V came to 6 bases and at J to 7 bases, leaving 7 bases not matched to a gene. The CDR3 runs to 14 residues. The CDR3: CSVAAGTSGGELFF. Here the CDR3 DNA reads TGCAGCGTCGCAGCCGGGACTAGCGGCGGGGAGCTGTTTTTT.